The 27 T cell receptor beta chains below come from one sample, sequenced in a study of cytomegalovirus exposure and HLA in healthy donors. It was with 60 Vbeta and 13 Jbeta primers that the PCR ran. Some clones are missing from TCRdb's copy, which holds only in-frame ones; the method was immunoSEQ multiplex PCR. The sample has about 130,000 clones; about 72% are singletons. Sequences were obtained from PBMCs. The receptors derive from a man younger than 45 in good health and CMV-seropositive.

V is TRBV21-1 and J is TRBJ2-7; whether TRBD2, the table's D call, matches the DNA was not checked. TRBV21-1 represents a pseudogene. The length of the CDR3 is 15 residues. The CDR3 nucleotides read TGTGCCAGCCTCGGCCGGAACGGGAGACCCTACGAGCAGTACTTC. Its translation is CASLGRNGRPYEQYF.

This clone was detected a few times. The chain has TRBV2 and TRBJ2-1; D might be TRBD2 (6 bases). Germline V gene lookup returns CDR1 SNHLY and CDR2 FYNNEI. V was trimmed by 9 bases and J by 10 bases, leaving 13 bases between them. The CDR3 spans 11 residues. CDR3 protein: CASRRRGEQFF. DNA of the CDR3: TGTGCCAGTAGACGGAGGGGAGAGCAGTTCTTC.

The V gene is TRBV10-3, the J gene TRBJ2-3, with D maybe TRBD1 (6 bases). This CDR3 is 14 amino acids long. Looked up from germline, CDR1 is ENHRY and CDR2 is SYGVKD. With 4 bases removed from V and 2 bases from J, the gap between germline ends came to 10 bases. CDR3 residues: CAISAGAYTDTQYF. For the CDR3, the DNA is TGTGCCATCAGTGCAGGGGCCTACACAGATACGCAGTATTTT.

The chain recombines TRBV18 with TRBJ1-4; 9 bases align to TRBD1. Germline lookup yields CDR1 KGHSH and CDR2 LQKENI. V lost 4 bases, J lost 5 bases, and 8 bases stayed unmatched. There are 16 residues in the CDR3. The CDR3 nucleotides are TGTGCCAGCTCACTCAACACCGGGACAGGGAATGAAAAACTGTTTTTT. It encodes CASSLNTGTGNEKLFF.

The CDR3 region is CASSEGYSRTDTQYF. CDR3 DNA: TGTGCCAGCAGTGAAGGCTACTCGAGGACAGATACGCAGTATTTT. The V call is TRBV2, the J call TRBJ2-3; the D is unclear. Deletions cut 1 base from V and 3 bases from J, with 11 bases between. Germline CDR1 SNHLY, CDR2 FYNNEI. This CDR3 has 15 amino acids.

This sequence joins TRBV4-1 and TRBJ2-6, with a tentative D call TRBD1 (6 bases). The germline gives CDR1 MGHRA, CDR2 YSYEKL. Trimming took off 4 bases at V and 0 bases at J, with 16 bases between the two ends. The CDR3 is 18 amino acids. The DNA for the CDR3 is TGCGCCAGCAGCCGGCAAGGACAGTGGCTCTCTGGGGCCAACGTCCTGACTTTC. As protein: CASSRQGQWLSGANVLTF.

In this sample, this clone turned up a few times. The V call is TRBV4-3, the J call TRBJ1-2; 9 nucleotides align to TRBD1. The germline CDR1 and CDR2 sequences are LGHNA and YSLEER. Germline trimming cut 3 bases from V and 8 bases from J; bases unmatched to any gene: 7. The length of the CDR3 is 14 residues. The chain's CDR3 is CASSQGDRAGGYTF. DNA of the CDR3: TGCGCCAGCAGCCAGGGGGACAGGGCAGGCGGCTACACCTTC.

This clone was recorded once. Germline is not matched at one junction end, which may reflect a read error. V usage is TRBV4-2 and J usage is TRBJ2-5, with 9 bases identical to TRBD2. Germline V gene lookup returns CDR1 LGHNA and CDR2 YNFKEQ. The CDR3 extends over 17 amino acids. The CDR3 nucleotides are TGTGCCAGCGGCCAAGAACTAGCGGGCACATACCAAGAGACCCAGTACTTC. Translating gives CASGQELAGTYQETQYF.

The chain uses TRBV27 and TRBJ1-5; D gene unclear. The germline V gene encodes CDR1 MNHEY and CDR2 SMNVEV (reference sequence). This CDR3 is built from 15 residues. Trimming removed 1 base at V and 3 bases at J, with 10 bases between. The CDR3 DNA is TGTGCCAGCAGTTTATTCCCCCTCTCCAATCAGCCCCAGCATTTT. Protein product: CASSLFPLSNQPQHF.

This chain uses TRBV5-8 with TRBJ1-5; D might be TRBD1 (5 bases). Trimming took 2 bases from V and 1 from J, leaving 13 bases between them. This CDR3 region has 16 residues. Germline CDR1 and CDR2: SGHTS and YDEGEE. The CDR3 sequence: CASSLSHGGSNQPQHF. The CDR3 DNA reads TGTGCCAGCAGCTTATCGCACGGGGGAAGCAATCAGCCCCAGCATTTT.

This clone was observed a few times. The chain couples TRBV7-8 to TRBJ2-1, with 11 bases fitting TRBD1. V trimming: 7 bases; J trimming: 7 bases; junction bases outside the gene matches: 9. This CDR3 is 15 amino acids long. Germline CDR1 is SGHVS and CDR2 is FQNEAQ. The CDR3, as DNA: TGTGCCAGCATTATGAGGACAGGGGGCAGGAATGAGCAGTTCTTC. Amino acid sequence: CASIMRTGGRNEQFF.

This clone showed up just once. The V and J genes are TRBV9 and TRBJ1-2; perhaps TRBD1 as D (5 bases). The CDR3 has 11 amino acids. V shed 0 bases and J shed 12 bases, with 9 bases lying between them. The germline V gene has CDR1 SGDLS and CDR2 YYNGEE. The CDR3 nucleotides are TGTGCCAGCAGCGTAGGGGGCGCTCACACCTTC. Translation gives CASSVGGAHTF.

The chain couples TRBV7-2 to TRBJ2-3, with TRBD2 matching 7 bases. Germline CDR1 is SGHTA and CDR2 is FQGNSA. CDR3 length: 11 residues. Trimming took 8 bases from V and 8 from J; bases not matched to a gene: 4. CDR3 nucleotides: TGTGCCAGCTTAGGGACTACTACGCAGTATTTT. Amino acids: CASLGTTTQYF.

The gene calls are TRBV7-3 and TRBJ2-1, with a possible D match to TRBD1 (5 bases). CDR1 is SGHTA and CDR2 is FQGTGA in the germline V gene. The CDR3 is 16 amino acids. V dropped 4 bases and J dropped 4 bases, with 17 bases sitting between them. CDR3 in DNA: TGTGCCAGCAGCTCGGCCCCGGTTTGGACATACAATGAGCAGTTCTTC. Protein product: CASSSAPVWTYNEQFF. The whole variable domain, filled in from reference TRBV7-3 and TRBJ2-1, reads GAGVSQTPSNKVTEKGKYVELRCDPISGHTALYWYRQSLGQGPEFLIYFQGTGAADDSGLPNDRFFAVRPEGSVSTLKIQRTERGDSAVYLCASSSAPVWTYNEQFFGPGTRLTVL.

This rearrangement joins TRBV5-1 to TRBJ2-1; TRBD1 agrees at 10 bases. Germline trimming cut 3 bases from V and 7 bases from J; bases unmatched to any gene: 19. Germline CDR1 reads SGHRS; CDR2 reads YFSETQ. CDR3 length: 19 amino acids. The CDR3 loop is CASSSTGGELTWVLNEQFF. CDR3 sequence (DNA): TGCGCCAGCAGCTCGACAGGGGGCGAACTCACGTGGGTCTTAAATGAGCAGTTCTTC.

This clone has a handful of counts. The CDR3, as DNA: TGTGCCAGCAGCTTAATAGGGACTAGGTCCTACGAGCAGTACTTC. It codes for CASSLIGTRSYEQYF. This rearrangement joins TRBV11-2 to TRBJ2-7; TRBD2 matches at 8 bases. The V segment lost 2 bases and the J segment 1 base; nucleotides outside the gene matches: 4. The CDR3 has 15 residues. CDR1 and CDR2 from the germline V gene are SGHAT and FQNNGV.

V usage is TRBV6-5 and J usage is TRBJ2-1; a possible D gene is TRBD2 (5 bases). Trimming removed 0 bases from V and 9 bases from J, with 18 bases in between. This CDR3 is 16 amino acids long. CDR1 is MNHEY and CDR2 is SVGAGI in the germline V gene. The CDR3 nucleotides read TGTGCCAGCAGTTACTCGAGTTCCGGGAAGGGTAGTGAGCAGTTCTTC. Protein sequence: CASSYSSSGKGSEQFF.

The chain is built from TRBV7-8 and TRBJ2-1; possibly TRBD2 for D (5 bases). Germline assignment: CDR1 SGHVS and CDR2 FQNEAQ. V lost 1 base and J lost 5, with 9 bases in between. CDR3 length: 14 amino acids. The CDR3 protein is CASSLGRVNNEQFF. CDR3 DNA sequence: TGTGCCAGCAGCTTAGGGCGGGTTAACAATGAGCAGTTCTTC. Variable domain in full (rest from reference TRBV7-8 and TRBJ2-1): GAGVSQSPRYKVAKRGQDVALRCDPISGHVSLFWYQQALGQGPEFLTYFQNEAQLDKSGLPSDRFFAERPEGSVSTLKIQRTQQEDSAVYLCASSLGRVNNEQFFGPGTRLTVL.

This clone was recorded a few times. The chain's CDR3 is CASSIRGSQETQYF. CDR3 bases: TGTGCCAGTAGTATACGAGGATCCCAAGAGACCCAGTACTTC. The V call is TRBV19, the J call TRBJ2-5, with D unresolved. Trimming removed 2 bases from V and 1 base from J, with 8 bases in between. Per germline, CDR1 LNHDA and CDR2 SQIVND (reference sequence). The CDR3 has 14 residues.

The chain has TRBV11-2 and TRBJ2-5; TRBD2 is a possible D gene (6 bases). The CDR3 extends over 13 amino acids. The ends were cut back, 5 bases at V and 5 bases at J, with 12 bases in the middle. CDR1 and CDR2 (germline): SGHAT, FQNNGV. For the CDR3, the DNA is TGTGCCAGCAGCCGAGGACTACAGGAGACCCAGTACTTC. Its protein product is CASSRGLQETQYF.

This clone showed up just a few times. This chain links TRBV6-6 with TRBJ2-5; D not resolved. Germline CDR1 reads MNHNY; CDR2 reads SVGAGI (reference sequence). The germline V and J ends were trimmed by 2 bases and 5 bases, with 6 bases remaining between them. This CDR3 has 12 amino acids. CDR3 loop: CASSYMSETQYF. DNA for the CDR3: TGTGCCAGCAGTTACATGAGTGAGACCCAGTACTTC.

The rearrangement joins TRBV10-3 to TRBJ2-2, with 8 bases lining up with TRBD1. The germline CDR1 and CDR2 sequences are ENHRY and SYGVKD. V trimming: 3 bases; J trimming: 4 bases; junction bases outside the gene matches: 10. The CDR3 contains 17 residues. The CDR3 DNA follows: TGTGCCATCAGTGACCCCTACAGGACAGGGAGCACCGGGGAGCTGTTTTTT. Translation gives CAISDPYRTGSTGELFF.

Here the CDR3 DNA reads TGTGCCAGAAGCGGGCGAGGGGAAATAGCGGGAGGGCGGAACACCGGGGAGCTGTTTTTT. Its protein is CARSGRGEIAGGRNTGELFF. The rearrangement joins TRBV5-3 to TRBJ2-2, with 11 bases matching TRBD2. TRBV5-3 is annotated as an ORF whose role is uncertain. The V and J ends lost 4 bases and 1 base, in that order; junction bases with no gene match: 15. CDR3 size: 20 residues.

The gene calls are TRBV27 and TRBJ2-2; 8 bases align to TRBD1. The CDR3 is made up of 14 amino acids. V lost 6 bases and J lost 5; bases outside the gene matches: 5. Per the germline V gene, CDR1 is MNHEY and CDR2 is SMNVEV (reference sequence). This CDR3 is CASSPYRGTGELFF. The CDR3 nucleotides read TGTGCCAGCAGCCCATACAGGGGGACCGGGGAGCTGTTTTTT.

This chain uses TRBV6-1 with TRBJ2-7; D might be TRBD1 (6 bases). The V and J ends lost 2 bases and 4 bases respectively, with 12 bases between them. The CDR3 contains 14 residues. The germline CDR1 and CDR2 sequences are MNHNS and SASEGT. The CDR3 coding sequence is TGTGCCAGCAGTGAATTTTGGGACACGTACGAGCAGTACTTC. Translation: CASSEFWDTYEQYF.

The V call is TRBV6-5, the J call TRBJ2-3; D is perhaps TRBD1 (6 bases). There are 15 residues in the CDR3. V was cut by 6 bases and J by 2 bases, with 15 bases left in between. CDR1 MNHEY and CDR2 SVGAGI come from the germline V gene. The CDR3 here is CASRYTWDNTDTQYF. CDR3 bases: TGTGCCAGCAGGTACACCTGGGACAACACAGATACGCAGTATTTT.

V and J are TRBV6-1 and TRBJ2-7, with D possibly being TRBD1 (5 bases). This CDR3 has 11 amino acids. Germline V gene data show CDR1 as MNHNS and CDR2 as SASEGT. Trimming stripped 3 bases from V and 9 bases from J, with 9 bases between. The CDR3 DNA is TGTGCCAGCAGTGACTGGGGCGCGCAGTACTTC. This translates into CASSDWGAQYF.